This TCR beta chain was observed in a study of cytomegalovirus exposure and HLA in healthy donors. Whole-study findings and limits: Reports showed the classifier diagnosing cytomegalovirus status with high specificity and sensitivity.

Of note for this clone: The target antigen is unknown.

The V segment lost 0 bases and the J segment 1 base; nucleotides outside the gene matches: 5. The CDR3 covers 16 residues. In germline, CDR1 is ENHRY, CDR2 SYGVKD. With 60 Vbeta and 13 Jbeta primers, the PCR was carried out. Sequencing was performed with immunoSEQ multiplex PCR; in TCRdb, only in-frame clones are kept and a portion is missing. The sample carries some 54,000 clones, around 80% recorded once. V usage is TRBV10-3 and J usage is TRBJ1-2; 7 nucleotides match TRBD1. Input material: PBMCs. The sequence came from a male donor in good health and CMV-seronegative. CDR3 sequence (DNA): TGTGCCATCAGTGAGTCGAGTGACAGGGATAACTATGGCTACACCTTC. The encoded protein is CAISESSDRDNYGYTF.